This T cell receptor beta chain was obtained from a study of cytomegalovirus exposure and HLA in healthy donors. Only a few counts were recorded for this clone. The antigen remains unidentified. PCR involved 60 Vbeta and 13 Jbeta primers. In the authors' workflow: There were about 80 million unique TCR beta chains by a later count, and approximately 10 million of them were shared. Profiling relied on immunoSEQ multiplex PCR, and the TCRdb table lists in-frame clones only, not all of them. V, J and clone size derive from that table, while D and trimming were established from the DNA sequence. The sample shows around 210,000 clones, 65% to 85% of them seen only once. CDR3 size: 16 residues. Germline trimming cut 0 bases from V and 5 bases from J; bases unmatched to any gene: 7. The germline CDR1 and CDR2 sequences are SGDLS and YYNGEE. Notes on the study in general: In a later analysis, V- and J-gene trimming of beta chains associated with a DCLRE1C missense variant, replicated independently.

The TCR originated in a woman under 40 in good health and CMV-seronegative. The chain employs TRBV9 and TRBJ1-4; 7 positions match TRBD1. Sequencing was done on a sample of PBMCs. The chain's CDR3 is CASSVDVGQPNEKLFF. For the CDR3, the DNA is TGTGCCAGCAGCGTAGATGTGGGACAGCCGAATGAAAAACTGTTTTTT. Full variable domain (rest looked up from reference TRBV9 and TRBJ1-4): DSGVTQTPKHLITATGQRVTLRCSPRSGDLSVYWYQQSLDQGLQFLIQYYNGEERAKGNILERFSAQQFPDLHSELNLSSLELGDSALYFCASSVDVGQPNEKLFFGSGTQLSVL.